This TCR beta chain came from a study of prognosis after radiotherapy for stage I lung cancer. On the study more broadly: The patient group consisted of more than ten men and over five women whose ages spanned roughly 50 to 95, median roughly 70 years.

CDR3 of TCR beta was amplified from genomic DNA via a two-round multiplex PCR. Individual primers that were specific to each TRBV and TRBJ gene served in first-round PCR. The second PCR round used universal primers. TCRdb redid the calling of the multiplex PCR reads with MiXCR, one entry per CDR3 protein. The sample records fewer than 40,000 distinct CDR3 sequences, about 29% being singletons. Overall study findings and caveats: In patients who developed distant metastases, Shannon entropy measured after stereotactic body radiation therapy was lower, and baseline Shannon entropy was not associated with metastases.

This clonotype appeared many times. The antigen is undetermined. The sample was PBMCs, taken before or after stereotactic body radiation therapy (not recorded which). This receptor was identified in a donor aged 50 or older with non-small cell lung cancer.

CDR3 region: CASSLGATEAFF. The CDR3 DNA reads as TGTGCCAGCAGTTTGGGGGCGACTGAAGCTTTCTTT. The chain recombines TRBV12-3 or TRBV12-4 with TRBJ1-1; D possibly corresponds to TRBD1 (6 bases). The CDR3 is made up of 12 amino acids. Trimming took 3 bases from V and 5 from J, leaving 7 bases between them.